The 25 T cell receptor beta chains below come from one sample, sequenced in a study of control samples from healthy donors and cancer patients. This table comes from immunoSEQ multiplex PCR, and its TCRdb copy is limited to in-frame clones, with some not included. The sample consists of some 41,000 clones, more than 70% of them appearing once. Input material: PBMCs. Receptor source: a woman aged 55-75 years with lung cancer.

V and J are TRBV29-1 and TRBJ2-1; 8 bases are shared with TRBD2. The CDR3 extends over 11 amino acids. Germline V gene lookup returns CDR1 SQVTM and CDR2 ANQGSEA. J gave up 9 bases and V 4 bases, and 2 bases lay outside the gene matches. Here the CDR3 DNA reads TGCAGCGTTGTTCGGGGGGGTGAGCAGTTCTTC. Its protein is CSVVRGGEQFF.

This chain links TRBV7-9 with TRBJ1-1, with unresolved D. The CDR3 has 17 residues. Germline CDR1 reads SEHNR; CDR2 reads FQNEAQ (reference sequence). V was trimmed by 1 base and J by 5 bases, leaving 20 bases between them. The CDR3 reads CASSLGGATTLGTEAFF. CDR3 in DNA: TGTGCCAGCAGCTTAGGTGGAGCGACGACCCTCGGGACTGAAGCTTTCTTT. The full variable domain, with the rest looked up from reference TRBV7-9 and TRBJ1-1, is DTGVSQNPRHKITKRGQNVTFRCDPISEHNRLYWYRQTLGQGPEFLTYFQNEAQLEKSRLLSDRFSAERPKGSFSTLEIQRTEQGDSAMYLCASSLGGATTLGTEAFFGQGTRLTVV.

The rearrangement links TRBV5-4 to TRBJ2-2; 7 bases are a match to TRBD2. V trimming: 0 bases; J trimming: 0 bases; junction bases outside the gene matches: 5. The CDR3 has 17 amino acids. The germline V gene encodes CDR1 SGHNT and CDR2 YYREEE (reference sequence). For the CDR3, the DNA is TGTGCCAGCAGCTTGGAGAATCTAGCGGCGAACACCGGGGAGCTGTTTTTT. Its translation is CASSLENLAANTGELFF. Full variable domain (remainder filled in from reference TRBV5-4 and TRBJ2-2): ETGVTQSPTHLIKTRGQQVTLRCSSQSGHNTVSWYQQALGQGPQFIFQYYREEENGRGNFPPRFSGLQFPNYSSELNVNALELDDSALYLCASSLENLAANTGELFFGEGSRLTVL.

CDR3 protein: CASMGGSYNEQFF. The CDR3 DNA follows: TGTGCCAGCATGGGGGGCTCCTACAATGAGCAGTTCTTC. The chain uses TRBV9 and TRBJ2-1; D perhaps matches TRBD2 (6 bases). CDR1 SGDLS and CDR2 YYNGEE come from the germline V gene. This CDR3 has 13 residues. Trimming took 6 bases from V and 0 from J, leaving 7 bases between them. Variable domain in full (rest from reference TRBV9 and TRBJ2-1): DSGVTQTPKHLITATGQRVTLRCSPRSGDLSVYWYQQSLDQGLQFLIQYYNGEERAKGNILERFSAQQFPDLHSELNLSSLELGDSALYFCASMGGSYNEQFFGPGTRLTVL.

The chain has TRBV5-1 and TRBJ1-6; tentative D call: TRBD1 (6 bases). The ends were cut back, 4 bases at V and 11 bases at J, with 19 bases in the middle. This CDR3 comprises 15 residues. CDR1 and CDR2 (germline): SGHRS, YFSETQ. CDR3 residues: CASSADDQGRPPLHF. The CDR3 DNA follows: TGCGCCAGCAGCGCGGACGATCAGGGGAGGCCACCCCTCCACTTT. Looking up the rest from reference TRBV5-1 and TRBJ1-6 gives the full variable domain: KAGVTQTPRYLIKTRGQQVTLSCSPISGHRSVSWYQQTPGQGLQFLFEYFSETQRNKGNFPGRFSGRQFSNSRSEMNVSTLELGDSALYLCASSADDQGRPPLHFGNGTRLTVT.

The chain has TRBV5-1 and TRBJ2-7, with no clear D. The germline V and J ends were trimmed by 0 bases and 0 bases, with 7 bases remaining between them. The CDR3 is 14 residues long. CDR1 and CDR2 (germline): SGHRS, YFSETQ. The CDR3 DNA reads as TGCGCCAGCAGCTTGGACCCTAACTCCTACGAGCAGTACTTC. This gives the protein CASSLDPNSYEQYF.

This clone occurred once. This chain connects TRBV25-1 to TRBJ2-5; D is ambiguous. The CDR3 totals 15 residues. Germline V CDR1 and CDR2: MGHDK, SYGVNS. The V and J ends lost 2 bases and 5 bases respectively, with 15 bases between them. The CDR3 protein is CASSETQGLGETQYF. The CDR3 DNA follows: TGTGCCAGCAGTGAAACCCAAGGGTTGGGGGAGACCCAGTACTTC.

V is TRBV2 and J is TRBJ1-1, with a tentative D call TRBD1 (6 bases). V gave up 6 bases and J gave up 1 base, with 12 bases separating them. CDR1 and CDR2 from the germline V gene are SNHLY and FYNNEI. The CDR3 is 14 residues long. The CDR3 DNA reads as TGTGCCAGCAGAGACGACAGGTGGAACACTGAAGCTTTCTTT. It is translated as CASRDDRWNTEAFF.

The chain combines TRBV5-4 with TRBJ1-2, with D unresolved. V dropped 9 bases and J dropped 7 bases, with 10 bases sitting between them. Germline V gene data show CDR1 as SGHNT and CDR2 as YYREEE (reference sequence). This CDR3 comprises 10 residues. As DNA, the CDR3 is TGTGCCACCCGCGGGCTTGGCTACACCTTC. It specifies CATRGLGYTF.

The gene calls are TRBV19 and TRBJ1-6; TRBD1 aligns across 8 bases. Germline V gives CDR1 LNHDA, CDR2 SQIVND (reference sequence). The V and J ends lost 6 bases and 4 bases, in that order; junction bases with no gene match: 5. The CDR3 is 15 amino acids. The CDR3 DNA reads TGTGCCAGTAGGCTAGACAGGGGTTATAATTCACCCCTCCACTTT. This translates into CASRLDRGYNSPLHF.

V is TRBV9 and J is TRBJ1-1; D not certain. V lost 4 bases and J 8 bases, leaving 12 bases between the germline ends. The CDR3 spans 12 residues. Germline CDR1 and CDR2: SGDLS and YYNGEE. The CDR3 nucleotides read TGTGCCAGCAGCCCAGGACGGGTGGAAGCTTTCTTT. Translation gives CASSPGRVEAFF.

The chain uses TRBV29-1 and TRBJ2-7, with 9 nucleotides matching TRBD2. The CDR3 loop spans 14 amino acids. CDR1 is SQVTM, CDR2 ANQGSEA, per germline. J was trimmed by 6 bases and V by 4 bases; bases with no gene match: 10. CDR3 bases: TGCAGCGTTGCTGGGGCTAGCGGGGAGATCGAGCAGTACTTC. Encoded protein: CSVAGASGEIEQYF.

The gene calls are TRBV3-1 (or the pseudogene TRBV3-2) and TRBJ2-3, with 12 bases lining up with TRBD2. The CDR3 extends over 18 amino acids. The trim removed 2 bases at V and 4 bases at J, leaving 10 bases unmatched. Germline CDR1 is LGHDT and CDR2 is YNNKEL (reference sequence). CDR3 DNA: TGTGCCAGCAGCCAATCCCCCCTAGCGGGAGGGCCTTCAGATACGCAGTATTTT. Its protein product is CASSQSPLAGGPSDTQYF.

V gene TRBV7-9 combines with J gene TRBJ2-1; 7 bases are a match to TRBD2. Trimming removed 3 bases from V and 0 bases from J; junction bases left unmatched: 11. The CDR3 sequence is 18 residues long. Germline V gene lookup returns CDR1 SEHNR and CDR2 FQNEAQ (reference sequence). Here the CDR3 DNA reads TGTGCCAGCAGCTTTGGTTACGGGGGAGGGAGCTCCTACAATGAGCAGTTCTTC. This gives the protein CASSFGYGGGSSYNEQFF.

V is TRBV11-3 and J is TRBJ1-1; D call uncertain. CDR3 size: 15 residues. V gave up 0 bases and J gave up 1 base, with 9 bases separating them. Germline lookup yields CDR1 SGHNT and CDR2 YENEEA. The CDR3 DNA reads TGTGCCAGCAGCTTAGAAGGCACCACGAACACTGAAGCTTTCTTT. Protein product: CASSLEGTTNTEAFF. The variable domain in full, completed from reference TRBV11-3 and TRBJ1-1, reads EAGVVQSPRYKIIEKKQPVAFWCNPISGHNTLYWYLQNLGQGPELLIRYENEEAVDDSQLPKDRFSAERLKGVDSTLKIQPAELGDSAVYLCASSLEGTTNTEAFFGQGTRLTVV.

V usage is TRBV27 and J usage is TRBJ1-2; possible D gene TRBD1, 6 bases. Trimming removed 3 bases from V and 8 bases from J, with 13 bases in between. The CDR3 is 13 residues long. In germline, CDR1 is MNHEY, CDR2 SMNVEV (reference sequence). CDR3 residues: CASSFGRGGGYTF. In DNA, the CDR3 is TGTGCCAGCAGTTTTGGGAGGGGGGGAGGCTACACCTTC.

V usage is TRBV6-1 and J usage is TRBJ1-2, with D uncertain. From germline, CDR1 is MNHNS and CDR2 SASEGT. V was clipped by 2 bases and J by 2 bases, with 9 bases between them. The CDR3 covers 14 residues. CDR3 sequence reads: CASSEFRSNYGYTF. Here the CDR3 DNA reads TGTGCCAGCAGTGAATTTCGTTCCAACTATGGCTACACCTTC.

The chain joins TRBV5-5 to TRBJ1-1; TRBD1 is a possible D gene (5 bases). Germline lookup yields CDR1 SGHKS and CDR2 YYEKEE (reference sequence). Trimming removed 4 bases from V and 2 bases from J, with 12 bases in between. The CDR3 is 14 amino acids. In DNA, the CDR3 is TGTGCCAGCAGCGAGGGACTTAGCAACACTGAAGCTTTCTTT. It specifies CASSEGLSNTEAFF.

The chain recombines TRBV4-1 with TRBJ1-2; D gene unclear. Germline V gene sequence: CDR1 MGHRA, CDR2 YSYEKL. V lost 1 base and J lost 5, with 17 bases in between. This CDR3 has 16 residues. The chain's CDR3 is CASSQVATSTGYGYTF. CDR3 sequence (DNA): TGCGCCAGCAGCCAAGTAGCGACGTCGACGGGGTATGGCTACACCTTC.

The V call is TRBV11-2, the J call TRBJ2-1; 12 bases match TRBD2. Germline V lookup: CDR1 SGHAT, CDR2 FQNNGV. The J segment lost 8 bases and the V segment lost 11 bases, leaving 10 bases of the junction unmatched. The CDR3 extends over 14 amino acids. CDR3 in DNA: TGTGCCGTAAAGACTAGCGGGAGTCTCGATGAGCAGTTCTTC. Translation gives CAVKTSGSLDEQFF.

The gene calls are TRBV6-6 and TRBJ1-5; possible D gene TRBD1, 5 bases. Trimming took off 6 bases at V and 1 base at J, with 10 bases between the two ends. From germline, CDR1 is MNHNY and CDR2 SVGAGI (reference sequence). The CDR3 covers 14 residues. In DNA form, the CDR3 reads TGTGCCAGCAGAAGGGGTGGAAGCAATCAGCCCCAGCATTTT. Translation: CASRRGGSNQPQHF.

The J gene is TRBJ1-4, the V gene TRBV19, with D unclear. The CDR3 loop spans 12 amino acids. Germline lookup yields CDR1 LNHDA and CDR2 SQIVND (reference sequence). V lost 1 base to trimming and J lost 8 bases, with 5 bases between them. CDR3 residues: CASSIVAEKLFF. CDR3 DNA sequence: TGTGCCAGTAGTATAGTGGCCGAAAAACTGTTTTTT.

V and J are TRBV5-1 and TRBJ1-3, with 8 bases matching TRBD1. J was trimmed by 3 bases and V by 0 bases; bases with no gene match: 11. The CDR3 sequence is 18 residues long. Germline V gives CDR1 SGHRS, CDR2 YFSETQ. CDR3 amino acids: CASSLAAGGALGGNTIYF. The CDR3 bases are TGCGCCAGCAGCTTGGCGGCAGGGGGCGCGCTCGGTGGAAACACCATATATTTT.

This clone was counted once. The chain employs TRBV7-9 and TRBJ2-1; 12 nucleotides align to TRBD2. Germline CDR1 and CDR2: SEHNR and FQNEAQ (reference sequence). CDR3 length: 16 residues. V dropped 5 bases and J dropped 4; count of bases not matched to a gene: 6. CDR3 residues: CASSPRLAGVYNEQFF. As DNA, the CDR3 is TGTGCCAGCAGCCCTAGACTAGCGGGAGTGTACAATGAGCAGTTCTTC.

The J gene is TRBJ1-2, the V gene TRBV25-1; unclear D gene. Per the germline V gene, CDR1 is MGHDK and CDR2 is SYGVNS. The V gene lost 1 base and the J gene lost 6 bases, with 6 bases spanning the gap. This CDR3 comprises 12 residues. The CDR3 DNA reads as TGTGCCAGCAGTGAATGGGGTAATGGCTACACCTTC. Protein sequence: CASSEWGNGYTF.